This passage covers 6 T cell receptor beta chains from one sample sequenced in a study of regulatory T cells in long-lasting Graves disease. Sample time point: newly diagnosed GD, antithyroid drugs for less than 3 months. PBMC RNA served as the TCR library source. The TCR beta library used iRepertoire HTBI primers with Arm-PCR amplification of CDR3. MiXCR was run by TCRdb on the multiplex PCR reads, yielding one entry per CDR3 protein. The sample gives hundreds of thousands of distinct CDR3 sequences, 15% to 20% of which show up once; about 18% is in the top ten. The data also belong to a second study, concerning T cells in Graves' hyperthyroidism and ophthalmopathy.

The source was peripheral blood mononuclear cells (PBMCs), collected at new diagnosis, from a patient treated with antithyroid drugs. These TCRs come from a woman aged 25-40 years with Graves disease.

Note on this clonotype: The conserved closing phenylalanine or tryptophan is absent in this CDR3, likely reflecting a read error. No DNA is shown, since the ends of the CDR3 on it are uncertain; the CDR3 is the one TCRdb lists. The chain links TRBV28 to TRBJ2-7; TRBD1, as called in the table, went unchecked against the DNA. Germline V gene lookup returns CDR1 MDHEN and CDR2 SYDVKM. The CDR3 is 13 amino acids in total, end residues counted. Here the CDR3 reads CATYQRPTRTLYS.

The sample holds many counts of this clonotype. The chain is built from TRBV12-3 or TRBV12-4 and TRBJ2-7; 10 nucleotides line up with TRBD2. There are 16 residues in the CDR3. The junction had 7 bases not matched to a gene; V was cut back by 3 bases and J by 2 bases. DNA for the CDR3: TGTGCCAGCAGTTTTTACGGGACTAGCGCCGCCTACGAGCAGTACTTC. Translation: CASSFYGTSAAYEQYF.

The chain has TRBV7-8 and TRBJ2-7; D possibly uses TRBD1 or TRBD2 (6 bases each). This CDR3 contains 13 residues. The germline gives CDR1 SGHVS, CDR2 FQNEAQ. V lost 5 bases, J lost 6 bases, and 14 bases lay in between. The chain's CDR3 is CASSRWGAGEQYF. In nucleotides, the CDR3 is TGTGCCAGCAGCCGATGGGGGGCGGGCGAGCAGTACTTC.

This clonotype was counted ten times or more. The V call is TRBV7-9, the J call TRBJ1-5, with 7 bases identical to TRBD1. The CDR3 is 16 amino acids. V lost 5 bases and J lost 2; bases outside the gene matches: 9. Germline-derived CDR1 and CDR2 are SEHNR and FQNEAQ (reference sequence). CDR3 region: CASSPSRDRGNQPQHF. Here the CDR3 DNA reads TGTGCCAGCAGCCCATCCCGGGACAGAGGCAATCAGCCCCAGCATTTT.

This clonotype was observed a handful of times. The gene calls are TRBV30 and TRBJ2-7; a weak D match, TRBD2 (7 bases). The length of the CDR3 is 14 residues. CDR1 is GTSNPN, CDR2 SVGIG, per germline (reference sequence). Trimming took 0 bases from V and 4 from J, leaving 13 bases between them. Here the CDR3 reads CAWSVSGGAYEQYF. The CDR3 DNA reads as TGTGCCTGGAGTGTATCGGGGGGCGCGTACGAGCAGTACTTC.

The V call is TRBV28, the J call TRBJ1-5; D is unclear. The CDR3 contains 12 residues. Per the germline V gene, CDR1 is MDHEN and CDR2 is SYDVKM. Trimming removed 7 bases at V and 6 bases at J, with 10 bases between. The chain's CDR3 is CASISGPQPQHF. As DNA, the CDR3 is TGTGCCAGCATCTCGGGCCCTCAGCCCCAGCATTTT. The whole variable domain, filled in from reference TRBV28 and TRBJ1-5, reads DVKVTQSSRYLVKRTGEKVFLECVQDMDHENMFWYRQDPGLGLRLIYFSYDVKMKEKGDIPEGYSVSREKKERFSLILESASTNQTSMYLCASISGPQPQHFGDGTRLSIL.